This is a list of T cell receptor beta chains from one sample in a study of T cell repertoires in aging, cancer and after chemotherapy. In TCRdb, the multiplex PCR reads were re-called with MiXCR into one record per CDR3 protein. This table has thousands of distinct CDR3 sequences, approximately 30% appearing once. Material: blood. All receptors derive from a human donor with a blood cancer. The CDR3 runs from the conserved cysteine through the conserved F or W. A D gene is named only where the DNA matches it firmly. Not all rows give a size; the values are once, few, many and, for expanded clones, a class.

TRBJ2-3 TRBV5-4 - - TGTGCCAGCAGCTTTGCTCACACAGATACGCAGTATTTT CASSFAHTDTQYF
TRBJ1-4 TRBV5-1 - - TGCGCCAGCAGCCTGGCAGGGATAGGAGAAAAACTGTTTTTT CASSLAGIGEKLFF
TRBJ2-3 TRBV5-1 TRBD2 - TGCGCCAGCAGCCGAGGGACTAGCGGGGTCGCAGATACGCAGTATTTT CASSRGTSGVADTQYF
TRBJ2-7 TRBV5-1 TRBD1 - TGCGCCAGCGGGGGGACAGGATGGGACGAGCAGTACTTC CASGGTGWDEQYF
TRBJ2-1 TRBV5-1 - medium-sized TGCGCCAGCACCGATGGCGTTTACAATGAGCAGTTCTTC CASTDGVYNEQFF
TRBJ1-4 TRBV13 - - TGTGCCAGCAGCCTGAGATCGGGACTTAGTGAAAAACTGTTTTTT CASSLRSGLSEKLFF
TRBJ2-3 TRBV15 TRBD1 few TGTGCCACCAGCGTCCGGCCGGGACAGGGGGCGGATACGCAGTATTTT CATSVRPGQGADTQYF
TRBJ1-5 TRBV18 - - TGTGCCAGCTCACCAAGGACCAGGAGCGCACAATCTAGCACAGATACGCAGCATTTT CASSPRTRSAQSSTDTQHF
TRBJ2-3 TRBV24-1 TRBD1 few TGTGCCACCAGTGACCCGGGACAGGGTACCACAGATACGCAGTATTTT CATSDPGQGTTDTQYF
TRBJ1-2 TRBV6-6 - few TGTGCCAGCAGTTTCCCCCGTGGACAGATAGAAAAAGTCTATGGCTACACCTTC CASSFPRGQIEKVYGYTF
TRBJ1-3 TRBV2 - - TGTGCCAGCAAGCGGAGAGAAGCGACTGGAAACACCATATATTTT CASKRREATGNTIYF
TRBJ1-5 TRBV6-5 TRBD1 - TGTGCCAGCAGTGGATCAGGGGGCGTTCAGCCCCAGCATTTT CASSGSGGVQPQHF
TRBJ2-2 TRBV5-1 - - TGCGCCAGCAGCCTCGTCACTGCGAACACCGGGGAGCTGTTTTTT CASSLVTANTGELFF
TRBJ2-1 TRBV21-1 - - TGTGCCAGCAGCAAGACACCGGGACGCAACAATGAGCAGTTCTTC CASSKTPGRNNEQFF
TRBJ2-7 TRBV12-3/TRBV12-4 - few TGTGCCAGCAGTACTAAGGGGGGGTACTCCTACGAGCAGTACTTC CASSTKGGYSYEQYF
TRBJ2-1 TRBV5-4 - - TGTGCCAGCAGCTTGGAACTGGGCGCCTACAATGAGCAGTTCTTC CASSLELGAYNEQFF
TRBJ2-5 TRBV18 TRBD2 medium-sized TGTGCCAGCTCACCAGGCGGGGGAGAGACCCAGTACTTC CASSPGGGETQYF
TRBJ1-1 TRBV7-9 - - TGTGCCATCCCGGGGAAGGGGGGCACTGAAGCTTTCTTT CAIPGKGGTEAFF
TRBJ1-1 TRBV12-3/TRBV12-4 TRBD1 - TGTGCCAGCAGACCCGAAGGACAGGGCAACACTGAAGCTTTCTTT CASRPEGQGNTEAFF
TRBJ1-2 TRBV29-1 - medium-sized TGCAGCGTTGGAGGGGCCCATGGCTACACCTTC CSVGGAHGYTF
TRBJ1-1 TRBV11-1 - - TGTGCCAGCAGTCCCGCCTTAGGAGGCACTGAAGCTTTCTTT CASSPALGGTEAFF
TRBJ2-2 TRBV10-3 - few TGTGCCATCAGTGAAGCCAGCAACACCGGGGAGCTGTTTTTT CAISEASNTGELFF
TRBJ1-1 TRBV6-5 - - TGTGCCAGCAGTTATGACACGGGACGGCGGAACACTGAAGCTTTCTTT CASSYDTGRRNTEAFF
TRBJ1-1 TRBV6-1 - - TGTGCCAGCAGGGTGGATTTGGCCACGGCGAACACTGAAGCTTTCTTT CASRVDLATANTEAFF
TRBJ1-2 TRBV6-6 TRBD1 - TGTGCCAGCAGTTACTCGGACAGGTACTATGGCTACACCTTC CASSYSDRYYGYTF
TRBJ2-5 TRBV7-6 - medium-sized TGTGCCAGCAGCTTAGGACTCAGCGGCCAAGAGACCCAGTACTTC CASSLGLSGQETQYF
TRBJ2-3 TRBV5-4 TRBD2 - TGTGCCAGCAGTCAAAGCGGGGGGGCGGAAGCAGATACGCAGTATTTT CASSQSGGAEADTQYF
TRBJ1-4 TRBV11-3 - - TGTGCCAGCAGCTTAAAGCGGCCAACTAATGAAAAACTGTTTTTT CASSLKRPTNEKLFF
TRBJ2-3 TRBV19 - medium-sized TGTGCCAGTAGTTCTCGTCAGGTTACTAGCACAGATACGCAGTATTTT CASSSRQVTSTDTQYF
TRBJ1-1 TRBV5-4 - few TGTGCCACCGAGAGTTGGGGGGCACCTAACACTGAAGCTTTCTTT CATESWGAPNTEAFF
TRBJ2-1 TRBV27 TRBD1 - TGTGCCAGCAGCCCAGACAGGGGGCGCCTGTTCTTC CASSPDRGRLFF
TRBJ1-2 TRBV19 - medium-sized TGTGCCAGTAGTATAGATCCCCGGACAGCTAACTATGGCTACACCTTC CASSIDPRTANYGYTF
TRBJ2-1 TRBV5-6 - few TGTGCCAGCCTTAGTCGCAGGGGGGGTCGGAATGAGCAGTTCTTC CASLSRRGGRNEQFF
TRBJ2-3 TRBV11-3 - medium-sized TGTGCCAGCAGCTTAGGAGTAGATACGCAGTATTTT CASSLGVDTQYF
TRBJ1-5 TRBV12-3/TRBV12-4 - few TGTGCCAGCAGTTTAACTCAAGGGAATCAGCCCCAGCATTTT CASSLTQGNQPQHF
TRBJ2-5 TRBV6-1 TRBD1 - TGTGCCATCAGTGAAGACAGGGGGGACGAGACCCAGTACTTC CAISEDRGDETQYF
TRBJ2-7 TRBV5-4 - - TGTGCCAGCAGCTGGGGATTATTCGACGAGCAGTACTTC CASSWGLFDEQYF
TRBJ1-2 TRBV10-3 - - TGTGCCATCAGTGAGTCCGGACAGATGGGCTATGGCTACACCTTC CAISESGQMGYGYTF
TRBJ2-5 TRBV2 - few TGTGCCAGCAGGATTGAGACCGCCAAAGAGACCCAGTACTTC CASRIETAKETQYF
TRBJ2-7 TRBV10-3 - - TGTGCCATCAGTCGGGACCTTCTGGGCTACGAGCAGTACTTC CAISRDLLGYEQYF
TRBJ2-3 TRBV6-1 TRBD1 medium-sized TGTGCCAGCAGTGCCGGGACAGGGGGCCCAGATACGCAGTATTTT CASSAGTGGPDTQYF
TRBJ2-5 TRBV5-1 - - TGCGCCAGCAGCTTGACGGGGGCAGTGGAGACCCAGTACTTC CASSLTGAVETQYF
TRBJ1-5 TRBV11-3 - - TGTGCCAGCAGCTTAGCGCGTGATCAGCCCCAGCATTTT CASSLARDQPQHF
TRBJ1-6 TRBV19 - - TGTGCCAGTACTAATTCCGGACAGCTGAAGAATTCACCCCCCCACTTT CASTNSGQLKNSPPHF
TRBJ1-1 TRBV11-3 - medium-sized TGTGCCAGCAGCTTAGATCCCTGGCAGGGCGAGGGCACTGAAGCTTTCTTT CASSLDPWQGEGTEAFF
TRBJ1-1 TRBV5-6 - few TGTGCCAGCAGCTTGGGCCCCGGGACCTCGAACACTGAAGCTTTCTTT CASSLGPGTSNTEAFF
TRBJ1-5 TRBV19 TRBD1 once TGTGCCAGGAACAAAAACCTCGGACAGGGCAATCAGCCCCAGCATTTT CARNKNLGQGNQPQHF
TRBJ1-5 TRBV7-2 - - TGTGCCAGCAGCGGGGACACTTTATTCAATCAGCCCCAGCATTTT CASSGDTLFNQPQHF
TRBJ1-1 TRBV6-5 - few TGTGCCAGCAGTTACAGGGTAGGCGACACTGAAGCTTTCTTT CASSYRVGDTEAFF
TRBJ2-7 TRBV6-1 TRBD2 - TGTGCCAGCCCGTGGAGTGCGGGGGGGCCCCACGAGCAGTACTTC CASPWSAGGPHEQYF
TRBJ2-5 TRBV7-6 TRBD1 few TGTGCCAGCAGCTACCCAGTACAAGACAGGGGAGCAGCAGAGACCCAGTACTTC CASSYPVQDRGAAETQYF
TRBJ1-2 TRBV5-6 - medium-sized TGTGCCAGCACCGTGGGGTCGGGGCTCGGCTACACCTTC CASTVGSGLGYTF
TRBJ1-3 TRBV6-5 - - TGTGCCAGCAGTTTGGGGGGCTCTGGAAACACCATATATTTT CASSLGGSGNTIYF
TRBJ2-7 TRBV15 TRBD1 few TGTGCCACCAGCAGAGACGACCTGGGACAGGGATCCCCAACGGGGTACGAGCAGTACTTC CATSRDDLGQGSPTGYEQYF
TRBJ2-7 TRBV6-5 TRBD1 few TGTGCCAGCAGTAGGGACAGGCAAAGCTACGAGCAGTACTTC CASSRDRQSYEQYF
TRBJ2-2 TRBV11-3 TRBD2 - TGTGCCAGCAGCTTAGATCGGGCGGGGGGCGCTGGCACCGGGGAGCTGTTTTTT CASSLDRAGGAGTGELFF
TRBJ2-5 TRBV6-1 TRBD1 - TGTGCCAGCAGTGTACGGGACAGGGGACAAGAGACCCAGTACTTC CASSVRDRGQETQYF
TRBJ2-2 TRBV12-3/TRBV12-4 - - TGTGCCAGCAGTTTTAACGGGGGCACCGGGGAGCTGTTTTTT CASSFNGGTGELFF
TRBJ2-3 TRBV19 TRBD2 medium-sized TGTGCCAGTAGTACGGGACTAGCAGATACGCAGTATTTT CASSTGLADTQYF
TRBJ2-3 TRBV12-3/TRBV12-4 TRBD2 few TGTGCCAGCAGTTTCGGACTAGCGGGGAGCACAGATACGCAGTATTTT CASSFGLAGSTDTQYF